These 2 T cell receptor beta chains were sequenced from one sample in a study of T cell responses to AZD1222 COVID-19 vaccine. Generated by immunoSEQ multiplex PCR, the TCRdb table keeps only in-frame clones and is missing some. The sample yields 95,000 to 100,000 clones, approximately 84% seen once. The sequenced sample was peripheral blood, obtained 28 days after the second AZD1222 dose. The source is an adult who received the AZD1222 COVID-19 vaccine.

The V and J genes are TRBV29-1 and TRBJ2-3; no reliable D call. Germline V gene sequence: CDR1 SQVTM, CDR2 ANQGSEA. This CDR3 is 12 amino acids long. V shed 7 bases and J shed 4 bases, with 12 bases lying between them. The chain's CDR3 is CSGGRIPDTQYF. The CDR3 region has the DNA TGCAGCGGGGGTCGGATCCCAGATACGCAGTATTTT.

The chain couples TRBV15 to TRBJ2-7; possibly TRBD1 for D (6 bases). The germline CDR1 and CDR2 sequences are LNHNV and YYDKDF (reference sequence). Trimming stripped 5 bases from V and 0 bases from J, with 14 bases between. The CDR3 is 15 amino acids. DNA for the CDR3: TGTGCCACCAGCGGCGGACAGCAACTCTCCTACGAGCAGTACTTC. This codes for CATSGGQQLSYEQYF.